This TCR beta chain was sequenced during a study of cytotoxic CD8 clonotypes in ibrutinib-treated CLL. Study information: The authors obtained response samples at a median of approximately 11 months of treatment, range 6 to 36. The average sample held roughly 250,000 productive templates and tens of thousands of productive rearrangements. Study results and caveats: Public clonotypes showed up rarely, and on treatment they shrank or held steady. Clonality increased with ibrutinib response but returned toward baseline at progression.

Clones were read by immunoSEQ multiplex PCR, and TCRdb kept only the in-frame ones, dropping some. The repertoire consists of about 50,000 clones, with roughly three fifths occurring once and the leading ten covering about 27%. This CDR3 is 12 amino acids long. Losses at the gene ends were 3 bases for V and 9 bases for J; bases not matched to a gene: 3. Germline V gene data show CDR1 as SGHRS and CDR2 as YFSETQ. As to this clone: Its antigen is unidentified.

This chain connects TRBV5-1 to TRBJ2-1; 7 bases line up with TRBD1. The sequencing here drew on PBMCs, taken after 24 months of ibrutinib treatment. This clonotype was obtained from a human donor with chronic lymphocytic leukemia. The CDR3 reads CASSWDSSEQFF. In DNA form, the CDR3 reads TGCGCCAGCAGCTGGGACAGTTCTGAGCAGTTCTTC. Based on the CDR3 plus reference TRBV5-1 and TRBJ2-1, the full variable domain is KAGVTQTPRYLIKTRGQQVTLSCSPISGHRSVSWYQQTPGQGLQFLFEYFSETQRNKGNFPGRFSGRQFSNSRSEMNVSTLELGDSALYLCASSWDSSEQFFGPGTRLTVL.